This is a list of T cell receptor beta chains from one sample in a study of OX40 agonist ivuxolimab in advanced cancers. Assay: immunoSEQ multiplex PCR; the TCRdb copy retains only in-frame clones and omits some. This table has approximately 40,000 clones, roughly 80% appearing once. The material was CD4+ or CD8+ T cells sorted from blood, obtained in a trial of the OX40 agonist ivuxolimab. The receptor source for this set is an adult with an advanced solid tumor such as melanoma, head and neck, liver or kidney cancer. CDR3s include the opening cysteine and the closing phenylalanine or tryptophan. Each record gives: D gene, J gene, V gene, clone size, CDR3 DNA, CDR3 protein. The D gene is left open where the match is weak. The size entry is marked missing in some rows and otherwise reads once, few, many or a size class.

-	TRBJ1-1	TRBV18	-	TGTGCCAGCTCACCAATGGTGGGGTTGAACACTGAAGCTTTCTTT	CASSPMVGLNTEAFF
TRBD1	TRBJ2-5	TRBV27	-	TGTGCCAGCAGTTTATCGACAGGGGGCTGGGAGACCCAGTACTTC	CASSLSTGGWETQYF
-	TRBJ1-5	TRBV19	-	TGTGCCAGTAGTAAATCTGATCAGCCCCAGCATTTT	CASSKSDQPQHF
-	TRBJ2-3	TRBV30	-	TGTGCCTGGAGTTCGGAGGGGGGTACGCAGTATTTT	CAWSSEGGTQYF
TRBD2	TRBJ2-1	TRBV5-1	once	TGCGCCAGCAGCTTGCTAGCGGGAGGTTCCAATGAGCAGTTCTTC	CASSLLAGGSNEQFF
-	TRBJ2-7	TRBV5-1	-	TGCGCCAGCAGCTTGACAGGCTCCTACGAGCAGTACTTC	CASSLTGSYEQYF
-	TRBJ2-5	TRBV7-9	-	TGTGCCAGCAGCCAAATCCTGGGGACCCAGTACTTC	CASSQILGTQYF
-	TRBJ2-3	TRBV19	-	TGTGCCAGTAGCTCGCAGGGATACACAGATACGCAGTATTTT	CASSSQGYTDTQYF
-	TRBJ2-7	TRBV7-8	few	TGTGCCAGCAGCCCCCGGACAGCCCTCTACGAGCAGTACTTC	CASSPRTALYEQYF
-	TRBJ2-1	TRBV30	-	TGTGCCTGGAGTGTACAGGGACCCAATGAGCAGTTCTTC	CAWSVQGPNEQFF
TRBD2	TRBJ2-1	TRBV9	-	TGTGCCAGCAGCGTCAGCGGGAGTCAGCAGTTCTTC	CASSVSGSQQFF
TRBD1	TRBJ1-2	TRBV7-2	-	TGTGCCAGCAGCACAGACAGGGGGCTCTATGGCTACACCTTC	CASSTDRGLYGYTF
-	TRBJ1-3	TRBV15	few	TGTGCCACCAGCAGATTAGAGGAGGTGTCGGGCACCATATATTTT	CATSRLEEVSGTIYF
-	TRBJ1-1	TRBV10-2	-	TGCGCCAGCACTGAGGGGTTGGCAGTACGCACTGAAGCTTTCTTT	CASTEGLAVRTEAFF
-	TRBJ1-2	TRBV7-9	-	TGTGCCAGCAGCTCCCTGGAAACTAACTATGGCTACACCTTC	CASSSLETNYGYTF
TRBD2	TRBJ2-7	TRBV9	-	TGTGCCAGCAGCGTAACTAGCGGGTCTGCCTACGAGCAGTACTTC	CASSVTSGSAYEQYF
TRBD2	TRBJ2-7	TRBV7-7	-	TGTGCCAGCAGCTTAGGTCCAGCGGGAGTCTACGAGCAGTACTTC	CASSLGPAGVYEQYF
-	TRBJ2-1	TRBV29-1	-	TGCAGCGTTCTCATGAATGAGCAGTTCTTC	CSVLMNEQFF
-	TRBJ1-2	TRBV7-9	few	TGTGCCAGCAGCCCGTTGACATCGTACAGCTACACCTTC	CASSPLTSYSYTF
-	TRBJ2-2	TRBV6-5	-	TGTGCCAGCACCCTCTGGGCGAACACCGGGGAGCTGTTTTTT	CASTLWANTGELFF
TRBD1	TRBJ2-1	TRBV19	-	TGTGCCAGTAGTCTACCGGGACAGGGATCGGATGAGCAGTTCTTC	CASSLPGQGSDEQFF
-	TRBJ2-1	TRBV18	-	TGTGCCAGCTCACCACCGGGCAGGGAGGTTGGGCAGTTCTTC	CASSPPGREVGQFF
TRBD2	TRBJ2-7	TRBV6-5	-	TGTGCCAGCAGTGTAGCGGGAGGAGGCGACGAGCAGTACTTC	CASSVAGGGDEQYF
TRBD1	TRBJ2-7	TRBV19	-	TGTGCCAGTAGTATAGTAACAGGGGGCGCGAGCGTCTACGAGCAGTACTTC	CASSIVTGGASVYEQYF
-	TRBJ2-7	TRBV7-2	few	TGTGCCAGCAGCCCCGGGCCCTCCGCTATCGAGCAGTACTTC	CASSPGPSAIEQYF
TRBD1	TRBJ1-4	TRBV28	-	TGTGCCAGCAGTTCGGGGACAGGGTATGAAAAACTGTTTTTT	CASSSGTGYEKLFF
-	TRBJ1-2	TRBV28	-	TGTGCCAGCAGTTCCCCCCCCCAGGGAGGCTATGGCTACACCTTC	CASSSPPQGGYGYTF
-	TRBJ2-5	TRBV5-4	-	TGTGCCAGCAGCTTGGGGTCCGGGCTTGGGGAGACCCAGTACTTC	CASSLGSGLGETQYF
-	TRBJ2-1	TRBV11-2	-	TGTGCCAGCAGCCCTCGGGAGCTGAGCCACAATGAGCAGTTCTTC	CASSPRELSHNEQFF
-	TRBJ2-1	TRBV21-1	-	TGTGCCAGCCTTCCCCCCACGGGAGTTGGTGGATACAATGAGCAGTTCTTC	CASLPPTGVGGYNEQFF
-	TRBJ2-1	TRBV4-2	-	TGTGCCAGCAGCCAATTTGGGCGATCTGCGGGCAATGAGCAGTTCTTC	CASSQFGRSAGNEQFF
-	TRBJ1-5	TRBV19	-	TGTGCCAGTAGCGGGGACCATCAGCCCCAGCATTTT	CASSGDHQPQHF
-	TRBJ1-6	TRBV2	-	TGTGCCAGCAGTGAAGTAGGGGATAATTCACCCCTCCACTTT	CASSEVGDNSPLHF
TRBD2	TRBJ2-7	TRBV7-9	-	TGTGCCAGCAGCCCGGCTGGGGCGGGGGTATTGGACGAGCAGTACTTC	CASSPAGAGVLDEQYF
-	TRBJ2-7	TRBV6-5	-	TGTGCCAGCAGTCGACGACAGACCGAGCAGTACTTC	CASSRRQTEQYF
TRBD2	TRBJ2-1	TRBV9	-	TGTGCCAGCAGCGCGACTAGCGGGAGCTCCTACAATGAGCAGTTCTTC	CASSATSGSSYNEQFF
-	TRBJ1-1	TRBV10-3	-	TGTGCCATCAGTGAGAATTTGGAAGCTTTCTTT	CAISENLEAFF
-	TRBJ2-1	TRBV4-1	-	TGCGCCAGCAGCCAACTAGGAGTGGGTACTGGGTTCTTC	CASSQLGVGTGFF
-	TRBJ2-3	TRBV10-1	-	TGCGCCAGCAGTGTGACTAGCACAGATACGCAGTATTTT	CASSVTSTDTQYF
-	TRBJ2-1	TRBV2	-	TGTGCCAGCAGCCGCCATTCCAACTCCTACAATGAGCAGTTCTTC	CASSRHSNSYNEQFF
-	TRBJ2-7	TRBV6-5	-	TGTGCCAGCAGTTTCGAGGGGCTCTCCTACGAGCAGTACTTC	CASSFEGLSYEQYF
TRBD1	TRBJ1-4	TRBV7-8	-	TGTGCCAGCAGCCCGCCGGGACAGGGTAATGAAAAACTGTTTTTT	CASSPPGQGNEKLFF
TRBD2	TRBJ2-1	TRBV10-3	-	TGTGCCATCAGTGATTTTACCGGGACTAGCTCCTACAATGAGCAGTTCTTC	CAISDFTGTSSYNEQFF
TRBD1	TRBJ1-5	TRBV2	-	TGTGCCAGCAGAGGACAGGGGGCATCCAATCAGCCCCAGCATTTT	CASRGQGASNQPQHF
TRBD2	TRBJ2-7	TRBV4-3	-	TGCGCCAGCAGCCAAGATCTGGGACTAGCGGGAGCTTACGAGCAGTACTTC	CASSQDLGLAGAYEQYF
TRBD2	TRBJ2-5	TRBV30	-	TGTGCCAGCGGGATGGCGGGAGTGGGGGAGACCCAGTACTTC	CASGMAGVGETQYF
TRBD2	TRBJ2-7	TRBV18	-	TGTGCCAGCTCACCGGGGGGGGGCTCCTACGAGCAGTACTTC	CASSPGGGSYEQYF
-	TRBJ2-1	TRBV19	-	TGTGCCAGTAGTACCCGGGAGACAGGGCGAGACAATGAGCAGTTCTTC	CASSTRETGRDNEQFF
TRBD2	TRBJ2-3	TRBV11-2	-	TGTGCCAGCAGCTATCGGGGGGACGGCACAGATACGCAGTATTTT	CASSYRGDGTDTQYF
TRBD1	TRBJ2-7	TRBV28	-	TGTGCCAGCAGTACCCCTACAGGGGGCGCCGAGCAGTACTTC	CASSTPTGGAEQYF
TRBD1	TRBJ2-7	TRBV7-9	-	TGTGCCAGCAGCCGACCGGGACAGGGGACCAACGAGCAGTACTTC	CASSRPGQGTNEQYF
-	TRBJ2-7	TRBV7-2	-	TGTGCCAGCAGCTTAGTGGCCGGTACCTACGAGCAGTACTTC	CASSLVAGTYEQYF
-	TRBJ2-7	TRBV7-9	-	TGTGCCAGCAGCCCCGACAGCTCCTACGAGCAGTACTTC	CASSPDSSYEQYF
TRBD2	TRBJ2-7	TRBV7-2	-	TGTGCCAGCAGCCCGCGGACTAGCGGGACCTACGAGCAGTACTTC	CASSPRTSGTYEQYF